Shown below are 5 T cell receptor beta chains from a single sample sequenced in a study of blood T cells in healthy people across ages (dated by TCRdb to 2013 to 2016). Receptor libraries were prepared by 5' RACE. These reads were obtained on an Illumina HiSeq 2500. The second PCR ran for about 6 to 11 cycles and used a J-beta primer mix along with a sample-barcoded 5' primer. TCRdb reanalyzed the raw reads on its own, using fastp at Q25 for trimming and MiXCR for clone calling, and kept in-frame beta chains. Entries are consolidated by CDR3 protein sequence, retaining the most common genes and DNA. The sample table contains hundreds of thousands of distinct CDR3 sequences; only one count was recorded for around 25% of them. The top ten clonotypes cover around 9.2% of the sample. This same sample was also part of a study on T cells of mothers and their children.

Sequences were obtained from blood. These receptors came from a boy younger than 18 in good health.

The V gene is TRBV6-5, the J gene TRBJ2-1; D gene ambiguous. TRBJ2-5 explains the end of the DNA better; the J call may be wrong. CDR3 length: 16 residues. In germline, CDR1 is MNHEY, CDR2 SVGAGI. CDR3 nucleotides: TGTGCCAGCAGTTACTCCCCCCTCGGAGATCAAGAGACCCAGTACTTC. Its protein product is CASSYSPLGDQETQYF.

This chain uses TRBV29-1 with TRBJ2-5; tentatively, D is TRBD1 (6 bases). The V end lost 4 bases, the J end lost 5 bases, and 14 bases lay between the germline ends. The CDR3 spans 13 residues. Germline CDR1 and CDR2: SQVTM and ANQGSEA. The CDR3 DNA reads TGCAGCGTTGTAGGCAGGGGTTTTGAGACCCAGTACTTC. Protein sequence: CSVVGRGFETQYF.

The rearrangement joins TRBV11-1 to TRBJ1-6; TRBD1 agrees at 7 bases. Germline CDR1 is SGHAT and CDR2 is FQDESV (reference sequence). The CDR3 is 20 residues long. The trim removed 2 bases at V and 3 bases at J, leaving 16 bases unmatched. The CDR3 sequence: CASSLRGEDGDSLYNSPLHF. CDR3 coding DNA: TGTGCCAGCAGCTTAAGGGGGGAAGACGGGGACAGCCTCTATAATTCACCCCTCCACTTT.

In this sample, this clonotype turned up a few times. This could be a read error, since a much larger clone is one nucleotide away. The rearrangement uses TRBV11-2 and TRBJ2-5; D call uncertain. The CDR3 is 14 residues long. Germline V CDR1 and CDR2: SGHAT, FQNNGV. The CDR3 sequence: CASSSGWVGVEQCF. The CDR3 DNA sequence: TGTGCCAGCAGCTCCGGGTGGGTCGGTGTGGAGCAGTGCTTC.

The gene calls are TRBV19 and TRBJ2-3; 7 positions agree with TRBD1. The CDR3 is made up of 16 amino acids. Germline assignment: CDR1 LNHDA and CDR2 SQIVND (reference sequence). V was clipped by 5 bases and J by 3 bases; unmatched bases: 11. The CDR3 DNA sequence: TGTGCCAGTAGTCCGCGACAGGGATCGTCTACAGATACGCAGTATTTT. Its protein is CASSPRQGSSTDTQYF.